A few counts support the clone carrying this T cell receptor (beta chain). With V trimmed by 2 bases and J by 5 bases, 9 bases remained unmatched. This CDR3 contains 16 residues. Germline values: CDR1 SGHTA, CDR2 FQGNSA. The sample comes from a study of blood T cell repertoires in COVID-19. Study as a whole: There were acute and convalescent COVID-19 samples, and they came from the United States, Italy and Spain. The analysed material was cDNA or gDNA that came from T cells, B-cell-depleted T cells, or PBMCs.

Source study methods: Using reference gene primer amplification, nucleated cell counts were estimated. The assay was immunoSEQ multiplex PCR, and TCRdb's table has in-frame clones only and misses some. V and J calls and clone size are those listed in that table; D and trimming were worked out from the DNA. The table shows under 85,000 clones, with roughly four fifths occurring only once. The chain combines TRBV7-2 with TRBJ2-3; 8 nucleotides line up with TRBD2. The receptor's source is a woman of 80 years or more with active or convalescent COVID-19. Sequenced: peripheral blood. The CDR3: CASSLLSGGTGDTQYF. The CDR3 nucleotides read TGTGCCAGCAGCTTATTAAGCGGGGGAACGGGAGATACGCAGTATTTT.